These 6 T cell receptor beta chains originate from one sample sequenced in a study of control samples from healthy donors and cancer patients. The repertoire was sequenced with immunoSEQ multiplex PCR; TCRdb's copy has only in-frame clones and lacks some. Here the sample spans about 150,000 clones, 93% being singletons. The source material was blood. These receptors were collected from a man aged 50-59 years in good health.

The rearrangement joins TRBV5-1 to TRBJ2-1, with a weak D call TRBD2 (6 bases). The CDR3 extends over 15 amino acids. Germline CDR1 and CDR2: SGHRS and YFSETQ. The V gene lost 0 bases and the J gene lost 2 bases, with 9 bases spanning the gap. The CDR3 nucleotides are TGCGCCAGCAGCTTGGACGGGGGACCCTACAATGAGCAGTTCTTC. Protein sequence: CASSLDGGPYNEQFF.

V and J are TRBV28 and TRBJ2-7, with 7 nucleotides matching TRBD1. Germline V gene lookup returns CDR1 MDHEN and CDR2 SYDVKM. The CDR3 spans 15 residues. J lost 3 bases, V lost 5 bases, and 10 bases had no gene match. This CDR3 is CASSESGTEYYEQYF. The CDR3 coding sequence is TGTGCCAGCAGTGAATCCGGGACAGAGTACTACGAGCAGTACTTC.

The chain links TRBV4-2 to TRBJ1-2; TRBD1 matches 9 bases. V shed 5 bases and J 6 bases; nucleotides not matched to a gene: 10. Germline values: CDR1 LGHNA, CDR2 YNFKEQ. The CDR3 has 15 amino acids. This chain's CDR3 is CASSSGTGLNDGYTF. The CDR3 DNA sequence: TGTGCCAGCAGCTCCGGGACAGGGTTAAATGATGGCTACACCTTC.

The chain is built from TRBV27 and TRBJ2-7; D perhaps matches TRBD2 (6 bases). The V gene lost 6 bases and the J gene lost 7 bases, with 16 bases spanning the gap. The CDR3 runs 13 residues. Germline CDR1 MNHEY, CDR2 SMNVEV (reference sequence). CDR3 DNA: TGTGCCAGCAGGGGGTGGGGCGGAGGGGAGCAGTACTTC. It translates to CASRGWGGGEQYF.

The gene calls are TRBV6-5 and TRBJ1-5; no clear D gene. Between the trimmed V and J ends, which lost 6 bases and 1 base, there was a span of 7 bases. CDR3 length: 13 residues. The V gene's germline CDR1 is MNHEY and CDR2 SVGAGI. CDR3 amino acids: CASRIDSNQPQHF. CDR3 sequence (DNA): TGTGCCAGCAGGATCGACAGCAATCAGCCCCAGCATTTT.

J is TRBJ1-1 and V is TRBV6-1; D is unclear. V shed 2 bases and J shed 2 bases, with 6 bases lying between them. This CDR3 is 13 amino acids long. Germline V CDR1 and CDR2: MNHNS, SASEGT. Here the CDR3 reads CASSEHQNTEAFF. The CDR3 DNA is TGTGCCAGCAGTGAACACCAAAACACTGAAGCTTTCTTT.